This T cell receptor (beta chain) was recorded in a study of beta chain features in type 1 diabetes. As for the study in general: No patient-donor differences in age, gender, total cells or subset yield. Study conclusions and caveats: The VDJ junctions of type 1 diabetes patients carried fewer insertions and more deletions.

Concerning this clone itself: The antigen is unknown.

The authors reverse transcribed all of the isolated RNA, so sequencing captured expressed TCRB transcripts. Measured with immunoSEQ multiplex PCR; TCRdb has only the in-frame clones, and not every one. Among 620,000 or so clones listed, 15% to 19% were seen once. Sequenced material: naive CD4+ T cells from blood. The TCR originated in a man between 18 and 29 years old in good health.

The CDR3 reads CASSDILPNTGELFF. DNA for the CDR3: TGTGCCAGCAGTGATATCCTGCCGAACACCGGGGAGCTGTTTTTT. The rearrangement uses TRBV25-1 and TRBJ2-2; D unresolved. The CDR3 loop spans 15 amino acids. CDR1 MGHDK and CDR2 SYGVNS come from the germline V gene. V dropped 3 bases and J dropped 0 bases, with 8 bases sitting between them.